These 4 T cell receptor beta chains were sequenced from one sample in a study of CD8 T cells in Susac syndrome. The RNA, about 0.5 to 1 ug, was put through reverse transcription using random hexamers. TCRdb ran MiXCR on the immunoSEQ multiplex PCR reads and lists one entry per CDR3 protein. The sample yields about 120,000 distinct CDR3 sequences, approximately 94% seen once. Sequenced sample: CD4+ T cells from PBMCs. All receptors come from a human donor in good health.

The chain links TRBV6-2 or TRBV6-3 to TRBJ2-7, with a weak D call TRBD1 (6 bases). Germline values: CDR1 MNHEY, CDR2 SVGEGT. The CDR3 has 15 residues. Trimming shortened V by 3 bases and J by 3 bases, and 15 bases separated the two germline ends. CDR3 sequence: CASSYQGITLYEQYF. The CDR3 nucleotides read TGTGCCAGCAGTTATCAGGGGATTACCCTCTACGAGCAGTACTTC.

V and J are TRBV5-1 and TRBJ2-1; D remains ambiguous. The CDR3 totals 17 residues. Trimming cost V 0 bases and J 0 bases, with 13 bases left between them. Looked up from germline, CDR1 is SGHRS and CDR2 is YFSETQ. The CDR3 DNA reads TGCGCCAGCAGCTTGGGCGCAACCCCGAGCTCCTACAATGAGCAGTTCTTC. It specifies CASSLGATPSSYNEQFF.

The chain couples TRBV7-9 to TRBJ1-6; D is ambiguous. The CDR3 has 13 amino acids. V was pared by 5 bases and J by 8 bases, with 10 bases between. Germline lookup yields CDR1 SEHNR and CDR2 FQNEAQ (reference sequence). This chain's CDR3 is CASSPRTDSPLHF. The CDR3 DNA is TGTGCCAGCAGCCCCCGGACGGATTCACCCCTCCACTTT.

The J gene is TRBJ2-1, the V gene TRBV6-1; TRBD2 matches at 11 bases. The ends lost 6 bases at V and 7 bases at J; junction bases unmatched: 8. CDR3 length: 15 residues. Per the germline V gene, CDR1 is MNHNS and CDR2 is SASEGT. This chain's CDR3 is CASSSTSGIGNEQFF. In nucleotides, the CDR3 is TGTGCCAGCAGCTCGACTAGCGGGATTGGTAATGAGCAGTTCTTC.